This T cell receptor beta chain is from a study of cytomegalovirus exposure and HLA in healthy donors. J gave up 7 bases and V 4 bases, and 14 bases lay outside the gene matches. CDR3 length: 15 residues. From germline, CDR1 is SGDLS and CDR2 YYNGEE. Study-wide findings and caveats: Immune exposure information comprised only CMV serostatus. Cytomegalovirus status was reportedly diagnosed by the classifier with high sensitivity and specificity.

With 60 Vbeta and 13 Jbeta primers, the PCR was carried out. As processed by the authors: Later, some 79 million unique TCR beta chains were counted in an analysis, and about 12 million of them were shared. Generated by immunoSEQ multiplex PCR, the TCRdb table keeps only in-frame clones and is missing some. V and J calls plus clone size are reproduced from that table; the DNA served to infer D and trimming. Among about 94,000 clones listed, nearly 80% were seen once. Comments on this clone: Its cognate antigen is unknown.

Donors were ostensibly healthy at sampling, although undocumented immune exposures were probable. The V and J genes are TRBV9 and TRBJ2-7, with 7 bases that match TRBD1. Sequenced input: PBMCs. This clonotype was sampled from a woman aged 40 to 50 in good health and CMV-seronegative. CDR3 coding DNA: TGTGCCAGCAGCCCGCTCAGAGGGGGCTTTGGAGAGCAGTACTTC. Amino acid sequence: CASSPLRGGFGEQYF.